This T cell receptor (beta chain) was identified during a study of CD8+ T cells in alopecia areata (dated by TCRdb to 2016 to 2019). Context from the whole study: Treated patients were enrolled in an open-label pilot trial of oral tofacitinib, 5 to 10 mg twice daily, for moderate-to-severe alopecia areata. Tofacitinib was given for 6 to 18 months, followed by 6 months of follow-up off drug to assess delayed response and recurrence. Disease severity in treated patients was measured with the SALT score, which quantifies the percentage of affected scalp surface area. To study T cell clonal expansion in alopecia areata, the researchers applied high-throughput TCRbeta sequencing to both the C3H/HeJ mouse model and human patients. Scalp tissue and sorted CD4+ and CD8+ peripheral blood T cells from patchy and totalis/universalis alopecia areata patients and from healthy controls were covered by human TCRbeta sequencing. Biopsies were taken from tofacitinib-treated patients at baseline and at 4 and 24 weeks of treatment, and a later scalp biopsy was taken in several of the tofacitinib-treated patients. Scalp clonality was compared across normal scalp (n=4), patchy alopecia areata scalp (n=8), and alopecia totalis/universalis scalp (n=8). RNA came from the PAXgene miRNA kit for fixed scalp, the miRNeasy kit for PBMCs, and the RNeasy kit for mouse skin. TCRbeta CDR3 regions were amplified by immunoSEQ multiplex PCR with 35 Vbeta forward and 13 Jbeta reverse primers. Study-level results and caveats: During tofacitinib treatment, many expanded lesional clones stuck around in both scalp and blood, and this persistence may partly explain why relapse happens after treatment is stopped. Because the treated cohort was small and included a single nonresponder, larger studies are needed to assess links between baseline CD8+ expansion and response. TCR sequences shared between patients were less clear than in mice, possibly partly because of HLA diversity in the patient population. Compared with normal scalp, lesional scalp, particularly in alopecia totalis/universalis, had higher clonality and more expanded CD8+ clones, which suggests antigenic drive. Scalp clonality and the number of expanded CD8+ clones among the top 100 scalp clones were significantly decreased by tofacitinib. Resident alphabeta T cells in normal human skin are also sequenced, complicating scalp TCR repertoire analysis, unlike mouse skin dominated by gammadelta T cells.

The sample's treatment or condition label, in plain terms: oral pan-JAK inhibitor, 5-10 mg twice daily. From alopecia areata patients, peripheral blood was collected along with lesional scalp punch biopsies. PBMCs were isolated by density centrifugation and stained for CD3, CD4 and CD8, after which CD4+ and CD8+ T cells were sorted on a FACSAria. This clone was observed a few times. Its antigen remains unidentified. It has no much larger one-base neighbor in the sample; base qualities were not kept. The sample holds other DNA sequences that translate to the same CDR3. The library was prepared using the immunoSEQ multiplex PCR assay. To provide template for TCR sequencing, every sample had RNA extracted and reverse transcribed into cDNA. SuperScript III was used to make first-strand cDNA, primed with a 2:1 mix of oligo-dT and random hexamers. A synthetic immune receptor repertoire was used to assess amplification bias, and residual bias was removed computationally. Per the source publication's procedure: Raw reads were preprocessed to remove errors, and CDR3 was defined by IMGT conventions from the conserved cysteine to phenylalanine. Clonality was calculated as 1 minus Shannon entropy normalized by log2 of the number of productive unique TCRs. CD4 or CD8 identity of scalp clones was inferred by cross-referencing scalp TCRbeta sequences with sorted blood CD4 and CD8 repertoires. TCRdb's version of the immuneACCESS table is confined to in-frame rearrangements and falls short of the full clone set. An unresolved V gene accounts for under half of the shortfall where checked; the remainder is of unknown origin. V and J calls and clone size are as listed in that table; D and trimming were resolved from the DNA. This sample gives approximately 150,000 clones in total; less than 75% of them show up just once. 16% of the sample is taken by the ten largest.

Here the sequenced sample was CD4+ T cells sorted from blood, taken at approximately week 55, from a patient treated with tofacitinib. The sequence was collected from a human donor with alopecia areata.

The nucleotide sequence reads as follows: TGCAGCGTTGTGCGTAGCCAAGAGACCCAGTACTTC. It translates to CSVVRSQETQYF. The chain is encoded by TRBV29-1 joined to TRBJ2-5; the D gene remains uncertain. CDR1 and CDR2 are read off the germline V gene as SQVTM and ANQGSEA. Inclusive of the bounding cysteine and phenylalanine, the CDR3 is 12 residues long. The DNA shown is the 36-base CDR3, in frame from base 1. The V end loses 4 bases and the J end loses 1 base, and a stretch of 7 bases separates them.